This TCR beta chain was documented in a study of T cells in Graves' hyperthyroidism and ophthalmopathy. Study-wide points: Ophthalmopathy onset followed model prediction by a median approximately 5.9 months. Clonotypes that were expanded in thyroid above 0.001 mostly appeared in blood too. Ophthalmopathy was told apart from stable hyperthyroidism by a 13 V-J model.

The CDR3 length is 15 residues. Per germline, CDR1 SEHNR and CDR2 FQNEAQ (reference sequence). The V end lost 5 bases, the J end lost 1 base, and 15 bases lay between the germline ends. This clonotype has a handful of counts. The antigen is undetermined. There were TCR beta CDR3 regions amplified from RNA transcripts. When the TCR CDR3 underwent first-round RT-PCR, the HTBI primer set was used. One entry per CDR3 protein results from TCRdb running MiXCR on the multiplex PCR reads. The sample includes approximately 510,000 distinct CDR3 sequences, around 43% of them seen just once. The V gene is TRBV7-9, the J gene TRBJ2-7; D perhaps matches TRBD2 (6 bases). The sample taken for sequencing was peripheral blood or thyroid tissue (not recorded which). The receptor was derived from an adult woman with Graves' disease, either hyperthyroidism or ophthalmopathy (not recorded which). The CDR3 here is CASSGGTSRSYEQYF. In DNA form, the CDR3 reads TGTGCCAGCAGCGGAGGGACGTCGAGATCCTACGAGCAGTACTTC.